This T cell receptor (beta chain) was sequenced for a study of chemoradiotherapy in HPV16-positive cancers. With 0 bases removed from V and 2 bases from J, the gap between germline ends came to 8 bases. CDR3 length: 15 residues. Germline lookup yields CDR1 LGHNA and CDR2 YNFKEQ. Clones were read by immunoSEQ multiplex PCR, and TCRdb kept only the in-frame ones, dropping some. The data contain around 68,000 clones, almost 90% of them singletons. This chain joins TRBV4-2 and TRBJ1-3; no firm D call. This clonotype originated in a human donor with HPV-associated anogenital cancer. The material was blood, obtained from a patient who underwent chemoradiotherapy. The CDR3 DNA is TGTGCCAGCAGCCAAGACCCTGTCCCTGGAAACACCATATATTTT. This translates into CASSQDPVPGNTIYF.